These 4 T cell receptor beta chains were sequenced from one sample in a study of cytomegalovirus exposure and HLA in healthy donors. The PCR had 60 Vbeta and 13 Jbeta primers. TCRdb's table, derived via immunoSEQ multiplex PCR, lists solely in-frame clones and lacks some. Among around 150,000 clones listed, about three quarters were seen once. Sequences were obtained from PBMCs. The receptors here all came from a man aged 18 to 29 in good health and CMV-seronegative.

This clone was seen once. The V and J genes are TRBV9 and TRBJ2-5; the D gene is possibly TRBD2 (5 bases). CDR1 is SGDLS and CDR2 is YYNGEE in the germline V gene. Trimming removed 1 base at V and 5 bases at J, with 15 bases between. The CDR3 loop spans 15 amino acids. CDR3 residues: CASSVSDYKAETQYF. The CDR3 bases are TGTGCCAGCAGCGTAAGCGACTACAAGGCGGAGACCCAGTACTTC.

The J gene is TRBJ2-7, the V gene TRBV10-3; TRBD2 matches at 12 bases. This CDR3 contains 15 residues. CDR1 ENHRY and CDR2 SYGVKD come from the germline V gene. The J segment lost 6 bases and the V segment lost 6 bases, leaving 9 bases of the junction unmatched. The CDR3 DNA follows: TGTGCCATCAGGGACCTAGCGGGGGGGCCGGGCGAGCAGTACTTC. This sequence encodes CAIRDLAGGPGEQYF.

This chain connects TRBV7-2 to TRBJ2-7, with TRBD2 matching over 7 bases. Germline values: CDR1 SGHTA, CDR2 FQGNSA. There are 12 residues in the CDR3. The V gene end was trimmed by 5 bases and the J gene end by 5 bases; junction bases not matched to a gene: 3. CDR3: CASSLGGDEQYF. CDR3 nucleotides: TGTGCCAGCAGCCTTGGGGGGGACGAGCAGTACTTC.

The chain couples TRBV5-5 to TRBJ1-4; no clear D gene. CDR1 is SGHKS, CDR2 YYEKEE, per germline (reference sequence). The V end lost 4 bases, the J end lost 4 bases, and 11 bases lay between the germline ends. The CDR3 runs to 14 residues. The CDR3 spells CASSVSLVNEKLFF. CDR3 bases: TGTGCCAGCAGCGTCAGTCTGGTTAATGAAAAACTGTTTTTT.